Presented here are 23 T cell receptor beta chains from one specimen sequenced in a study of T cell repertoires in cytomegalovirus infection. MiXCR, run by TCRdb on the reads, gives a single entry per CDR3 protein. The table has about 600,000 distinct CDR3 sequences, 20% to 25% seen once. What was sequenced was CD8+ T cells from PBMCs. The receptors come from a human donor in good health (CMV status not recorded). Some clones in this sample may be carry-over from other donors' samples.

This clonotype was seen more than once but under ten times. V usage is TRBV28 and J usage is TRBJ1-6, with D unclear. This CDR3 is 14 amino acids long. Trimming pared 1 base from V and 5 bases from J, leaving 6 bases between. CDR1 is MDHEN, CDR2 SYDVKM, per germline. The DNA of the CDR3 is TGTGCCAGCAGTTTATTAGTAGATAATTCACCCCTCCACTTT. Translated, it gives CASSLLVDNSPLHF.

In this sample, this clonotype turned up a few times. V and J are TRBV29-1 and TRBJ2-2; tentative D call: TRBD1 (6 bases). In germline, CDR1 is SQVTM, CDR2 ANQGSEA. Trimming pared 7 bases from V and 2 bases from J, leaving 17 bases between. CDR3 size: 15 residues. The CDR3 DNA sequence: TGCAGCGCATCCGGGACACTAAGCAACACCGGGGAGCTGTTTTTT. It is translated as CSASGTLSNTGELFF.

This clonotype came up a few times. The rearrangement uses TRBV25-1 and TRBJ2-5, with a possible D match to TRBD2 (5 bases). Trimming stripped 3 bases from V and 5 bases from J, with 10 bases between. The length of the CDR3 is 13 residues. CDR1 and CDR2 (germline): MGHDK, SYGVNS. CDR3 nucleotide sequence: TGTGCCAGCAGTGACAGCGGTGGCGAGACCCAGTACTTC. As protein: CASSDSGGETQYF.

This clonotype was recorded many times. The chain uses TRBV7-2 and TRBJ2-1; D might be TRBD1 (5 bases). CDR3 length: 12 residues. Between the trimmed V and J ends, which lost 6 bases and 15 bases, there was a span of 18 bases. The germline V gene encodes CDR1 SGHTA and CDR2 FQGNSA. CDR3 sequence: CASSPGLPRRFF. In DNA, the CDR3 is TGTGCCAGCAGTCCAGGGTTACCCCGGCGGTTCTTC.

This sequence joins TRBV2 and TRBJ2-3, with TRBD2 as a possible D gene (7 bases). Trimming removed 4 bases from V and 2 bases from J, with 13 bases in between. Per the germline V gene, CDR1 is SNHLY and CDR2 is FYNNEI. This CDR3 comprises 15 residues. CDR3 region: CASSVRGADTDTQYF. As DNA, the CDR3 is TGTGCCAGCAGTGTTCGGGGGGCCGACACAGATACGCAGTATTTT.

This clonotype was recorded a few times. This chain joins TRBV6-6 and TRBJ1-2; D unclear. The V end lost 0 bases, the J end lost 0 bases, and 8 bases lay between the germline ends. Germline assignment: CDR1 MNHNY and CDR2 SVGAGI (reference sequence). This CDR3 spans 15 amino acids. The CDR3 reads CASSYSTPTNYGYTF. The CDR3 nucleotides read TGTGCCAGCAGTTACTCGACCCCAACTAACTATGGCTACACCTTC.

For this clonotype: Just one base apart from a much larger clone, this may be a read error. The V gene is TRBV11-3, the J gene TRBJ2-7; 9 positions agree with TRBD1. The CDR3 runs 17 residues. Germline CDR1 reads SGHNT; CDR2 reads YENEEA. CDR3: CANSLPNRGTGSNEQYV. As DNA, the CDR3 is TGTGCCAACAGCTTGCCAAACCGGGGGACAGGGTCCAACGAGCAGTACGTC.

V usage is TRBV19 and J usage is TRBJ1-6, with D unclear. Germline lookup yields CDR1 LNHDA and CDR2 SQIVND (reference sequence). Trimming shortened V by 10 bases and J by 8 bases, and 15 bases separated the two germline ends. The CDR3 extends over 13 amino acids. CDR3 sequence: CATGPGSDSPLHF. CDR3 sequence (DNA): TGTGCCACCGGACCAGGCTCCGATTCACCCCTCCACTTT.

The chain couples TRBV27 to TRBJ1-5, with a tentative D call TRBD1 (6 bases). The germline V gene encodes CDR1 MNHEY and CDR2 SMNVEV (reference sequence). V was shortened by 3 bases and J by 5 bases, with 8 bases between the two germline ends. The CDR3 runs to 13 residues. CDR3 amino acids: CASSLDSYQPQHF. Written as DNA, the CDR3 is TGTGCCAGCAGTTTGGACAGTTATCAGCCCCAGCATTTT.

This clonotype was seen a few times. A read error may explain this, as a much larger clone is one base away. The genes are TRBV7-2 and TRBJ2-2; D may match TRBD1 or TRBD2 (5 bases each). Germline V gene lookup returns CDR1 SGHTA and CDR2 FQGNSA. The CDR3 runs to 13 residues. Trimming pared 2 bases from V and 6 bases from J, leaving 7 bases between. This CDR3 is CASSLLGAGELFF. The DNA of the CDR3 is TGTGCCAGCAGCTTATTGGGGGCCGGGGAGCTGTTTTTT. Using reference TRBV7-2 and TRBJ2-2 for the parts outside the CDR3, the full variable domain is GAGVSQSPSNKVTEKGKDVELRCDPISGHTALYWYRQSLGQGLEFLIYFQGNSAPDKSGLPSDRFSAERTGGSVSTLTIQRTQQEDSAVYLCASSLLGAGELFFGEGSRLTVL.

The chain is built from TRBV5-4 and TRBJ2-7, with 10 bases matching TRBD2. The CDR3 sequence is 15 residues long. V lost 4 bases to trimming and J lost 3 bases; unmatched junction nucleotides: 7. In germline, CDR1 is SGHNT, CDR2 YYREEE (reference sequence). The CDR3 here is CASSLERGGLYEQYF. DNA of the CDR3: TGTGCCAGCAGCCTCGAGCGGGGGGGCCTCTACGAGCAGTACTTC.

This clonotype was detected many times. The chain has TRBV7-2 and TRBJ2-3; D gene unclear. The germline gives CDR1 SGHTA, CDR2 FQGNSA. This CDR3 is built from 14 residues. V was trimmed by 2 bases and J by 2 bases, leaving 8 bases between them. The DNA for the CDR3 is TGTGCCAGCAGCTTATTCCTAGACACAGATACGCAGTATTTT. Its translation: CASSLFLDTDTQYF.

This clonotype was seen a handful of times. This chain connects TRBV6-5 to TRBJ1-5, with unresolved D. V lost 7 bases and J 5 bases, leaving 9 bases between the germline ends. Germline V CDR1 and CDR2: MNHEY, SVGAGI. The length of the CDR3 is 12 residues. Here the CDR3 reads CASILPYQPQHF. The CDR3 DNA follows: TGTGCCAGCATCTTACCTTATCAGCCCCAGCATTTT.

The sample holds a few counts of this clonotype. Here the CDR3 reads CASSSTGSPQETQYF. CDR3 DNA: TGTGCCAGCAGTTCCACCGGGAGTCCTCAAGAGACCCAGTACTTC. The gene calls are TRBV7-6 and TRBJ2-5; maybe TRBD2 (6 bases). The germline V gene encodes CDR1 SGHVS and CDR2 FNYEAQ. V was pared by 6 bases and J by 2 bases, with 16 bases between. The CDR3 contains 15 residues.

The chain uses TRBV7-6 and TRBJ2-1, with TRBD2 matching 11 bases. Germline V gene lookup returns CDR1 SGHVS and CDR2 FNYEAQ. V was pared by 8 bases and J by 7 bases, with 10 bases of the junction left unmatched. This CDR3 is built from 15 residues. This CDR3 is CASLNRLAGPNEQFF. The CDR3 DNA follows: TGTGCCAGCCTTAACCGACTAGCGGGGCCTAATGAGCAGTTCTTC.

This clonotype was picked up many times. The V and J genes are TRBV7-6 and TRBJ2-5; 7 bases are a match to TRBD2. V trimming: 1 base; J trimming: 5 bases; junction bases outside the gene matches: 13. CDR1 and CDR2 from the germline V gene are SGHVS and FNYEAQ. This CDR3 has 17 amino acids. CDR3 bases: TGTGCCAGCAGCTTAGTCCCCAGCCGGGGGGATGCGGAGACCCAGTACTTC. Its translation: CASSLVPSRGDAETQYF.

V and J are TRBV6-9 and TRBJ2-2; 8 bases are a match to TRBD2. With V trimmed by 6 bases and J by 4 bases, 4 bases remained unmatched. The CDR3 sequence is 14 residues long. Germline V gene data show CDR1 as MNHGY and CDR2 as SVAAGI. Written as DNA, the CDR3 is TGTGCCAGCAGATCCGGGACTAGCACCGGGGAGCTGTTTTTT. Translated, it gives CASRSGTSTGELFF.

The chain is built from TRBV6-2 or TRBV6-3 and TRBJ1-5; D call uncertain. The CDR3 extends over 18 amino acids. V was pared by 4 bases and J by 8 bases, with 27 bases between. Germline loops: CDR1 MNHEY, CDR2 SVGEGT. The CDR3 loop is CASSSPGDLSSLSEPQHF. DNA of the CDR3: TGTGCCAGCAGTTCCCCCGGCGACCTCTCTTCCCTATCCGAGCCCCAGCATTTT.

This clonotype was seen at least ten times. The rearrangement joins TRBV4-3 to TRBJ1-1; no firm D call. The germline V and J ends were trimmed by 0 bases and 1 base, with 15 bases remaining between them. The CDR3 totals 17 residues. Per germline, CDR1 LGHNA and CDR2 YSLEER. CDR3 bases: TGCGCCAGCAGCCAAGATTCGGGAACTTCTACGAACACTGAAGCTTTCTTT. Its translation is CASSQDSGTSTNTEAFF.

The V call is TRBV6-5, the J call TRBJ1-3; 7 positions agree with TRBD1. V lost 11 bases to trimming and J lost 8 bases; unmatched junction nucleotides: 6. Germline CDR1 MNHEY, CDR2 SVGAGI. This CDR3 region has 11 residues. The CDR3 reads CAVRQGHTIYF. CDR3 DNA sequence: TGTGCCGTCAGACAGGGACACACCATATATTTT.

For the CDR3, the DNA is TGTGCCAGCAGCTTAACCAAGCGGGGGATCCAAGAGACCCAGTACTTC. It codes for CASSLTKRGIQETQYF. The genes are TRBV7-3 and TRBJ2-5; 8 bases are a match to TRBD2. The CDR3 is 16 residues long. V trimming: 0 bases; J trimming: 1 base; junction bases outside the gene matches: 4. Per the germline V gene, CDR1 is SGHTA and CDR2 is FQGTGA.

In its sample, this clonotype was seen a few times. The V and J genes are TRBV6-6 and TRBJ1-1; TRBD1 might be the D (6 bases). With 5 bases removed from V and 4 bases from J, the gap between germline ends came to 11 bases. Germline V gene lookup returns CDR1 MNHNY and CDR2 SVGAGI (reference sequence). This CDR3 region has 13 residues. The CDR3 sequence is CASSTGLVTEAFF. The CDR3 region has the DNA TGTGCCAGCAGTACAGGGCTGGTCACTGAAGCTTTCTTT.

At least ten counts were recorded for this clonotype. The chain has TRBV5-5 and TRBJ2-1, with a tentative D call TRBD2 (6 bases). Trimming removed 3 bases at V and 9 bases at J, with 10 bases between. CDR1 is SGHKS and CDR2 is YYEKEE in the germline V gene (reference sequence). This CDR3 spans 12 amino acids. CDR3 in amino acids: CASSWGVGEQFF. The CDR3 DNA sequence: TGTGCCAGCAGCTGGGGGGTCGGTGAGCAGTTCTTC.